This T cell receptor beta chain was recorded in a study of cytotoxic CD8 clonotypes in ibrutinib-treated CLL (dated by TCRdb to 2020 to 2023). Turning to the overall study: The cohort included roughly 15 treatment-naive and under 13 relapsed/refractory patients; roughly 17 were IGHV unmutated. Partial responses were observed in about 25 patients and complete responses in 2; after a median follow-up of 68 months, remission was maintained in 15 or so patients and progression was observed in approximately twelve. Patients were still on ibrutinib when every remission and progressive disease sample was collected. The response samples were drawn at a median of 12 months into treatment, with a range of about 6 to 36 months. Cryopreserved peripheral blood mononuclear cells were obtained prior to treatment, at the time of response, and at either disease progression or sustained remission. Longitudinal samples were obtainable from about 30% of the 86 participants in the trial. An average of approximately 260,000 productive templates and approximately 90,000 productive rearrangements was obtained per sample. Results the study describes overall, beyond this receptor: Clonality increased at ibrutinib response, stayed stable in sustained remission, and fell back toward baseline at progression. Public clonotypes were rare and either contracted or stayed stable during treatment, and the rise in clonality at ibrutinib response reflected the expansion of private clonotypes. Lymph node repertoires were not examined, and the timing of sampling was not matched between patients in sustained remission and those whose disease progressed. At baseline, clonality was higher than in age-matched healthy donors and showed a strong correlation with circulating CD8+ T-cell counts.

Of note for this clone: Which antigen it targets is not known. Per-base qualities were not stored, and no clone one base away is much larger.

The time point label for this specimen denotes: progressive disease on ibrutinib. Roughly 1.8 micrograms of genomic DNA were extracted from cryopreserved PBMCs for TCR beta library preparation. High-throughput TCR beta sequencing was performed on longitudinal blood samples from CLL patients receiving ibrutinib monotherapy. The patients took part in an open-label, single-center phase 2 trial of ibrutinib monotherapy. V is cut by 4 bases and J by 3 bases, and the space between the germline ends is 10 bases. Including the terminal cysteine and phenylalanine, the CDR3 comprises 13 residues. Just CDR3 DNA is preserved here, 39 bases in frame from base 1. The germline V gene sets CDR1 to MDHEN and CDR2 to SYDVKM. On a MiSeq, deep resolution sequencing aimed for a depth between 1 in 1 million and 1 in 200,000 T cells, with each clonotype covered 10x on average. TCR beta libraries were generated with the immunoSEQ hsTCRB Kit. In the authors' own workflow: The data were analyzed with ImmunoSEQ Analyzer and ImmunoSEQ Data Assistant, and V, D and J gene assignments followed IMGT definitions. Clonality, with values ranging from 0 to 1, was calculated as one minus the normalized Shannon entropy of productive rearrangement frequencies. Public clonotype analysis was restricted to overrepresented clonotypes comprising at least 0.05% of each patient's repertoire. Repertoires from some 14 age-matched healthy donors in immuneACCESS were used as clonality controls. The immuneACCESS repertoire file appears here via TCRdb, limited to in-frame rearrangements. These files lack a portion of the clones; in checked studies, under half of the deficit traces to unresolved V genes, and the cause of the others is not known. V and J calls and clone size come straight from that table; D and trimming were deduced from the DNA. Recorded for this sample are approximately 50,000 clones; 54% of them occurred a single time. The ten largest clones represent 20% to 30% of the sample.

In this chain, TRBV28 is recombined with TRBJ2-7; matching of 6 bases hints at TRBD2 as the D gene. This TCR came from a human donor with chronic lymphocytic leukemia. The material sequenced was PBMCs, taken at disease progression, from a patient treated with ibrutinib. This receptor has the CDR3 CASSSASVYEQYF. The nucleotide sequence is TGTGCCAGCAGTTCGGCTAGCGTCTACGAGCAGTACTTC.